These 26 T cell receptor beta chains were all obtained from the same sample, sequenced in a study of human T cells and chemical hapten exposure. TCRdb independently ran MiXCR on the RACE reads; one entry per CDR3 protein. The sample lists 79,000 or so distinct CDR3 sequences, around a third seen once, with about 10% in the top ten. Indicated time point: patch test 1, 2 weeks after DPC sensitization. The treatment was: therapeutic diphenylcyclopropenone sensitization with weekly scalp DPC. The sequencing here drew on whole blood, taken in connection with sensitization to the hapten diphenylcyclopropenone (DPC). Every receptor here comes from a man aged 40-50 years with alopecia areata. Some clones in this sample may be carry-over from other donors' samples.

This clonotype was counted between two and nine times. The gene calls are TRBV7-2 and TRBJ2-3; D gene ambiguous. The CDR3 sequence is 17 residues long. Trimming removed 2 bases at V and 4 bases at J, with 19 bases between. The germline gives CDR1 SGHTA, CDR2 FQGNSA. The CDR3 DNA reads as TGTGCCAGCAGCTTAAATATCGACCGTAGTTACCCAGATACGCAGTATTTT. Translated: CASSLNIDRSYPDTQYF.

V and J are TRBV27 and TRBJ2-1; TRBD2 aligns across 14 bases. The germline V gene has CDR1 MNHEY and CDR2 SMNVEV (reference sequence). The junction had 10 bases not matched to a gene; V was cut back by 5 bases and J by 13 bases. This CDR3 region has 15 residues. CDR3 sequence reads: CASSIPGTSGSDQFF. CDR3 in DNA: TGTGCCAGCAGTATACCCGGGACTAGCGGGAGCGATCAGTTCTTC.

This clonotype was detected a few times. The chain carries TRBV4-3 and TRBJ1-5; perhaps TRBD1 as D (5 bases). The germline CDR1 and CDR2 sequences are LGHNA and YSLEER. Trimming stripped 0 bases from V and 1 base from J, with 13 bases between. The CDR3 has 17 residues. CDR3 loop: CASSQDRARASNQPQHF. The DNA of the CDR3 is TGCGCCAGCAGCCAAGATCGGGCCAGGGCGAGCAATCAGCCCCAGCATTTT.

This clonotype was recorded a few times. This sequence joins TRBV19 and TRBJ1-5; D ambiguous. V lost 5 bases, J lost 3 bases, and 17 bases lay in between. This CDR3 comprises 16 residues. The V gene's germline CDR1 is LNHDA and CDR2 SQIVND (reference sequence). The CDR3 nucleotides are TGTGCCAGTAGTCGTTACGGCATTGGGTCCAATCAGCCCCAGCATTTT. This sequence encodes CASSRYGIGSNQPQHF.

This clonotype was seen a handful of times. This chain joins TRBV3-1 and TRBJ2-1, with 14 nucleotides matching TRBD2. After removal of 4 bases from V and 7 bases from J, the junction contained 9 bases not matched to a gene. CDR3 length: 17 amino acids. Germline V gives CDR1 LGHDT, CDR2 YNNKEL (reference sequence). The CDR3 DNA reads as TGTGCCAGCAGCCCCAGACTAGCGGGAGGGAACTTTAATGAGCAGTTCTTC. Translated, it gives CASSPRLAGGNFNEQFF.

V gene TRBV27 combines with J gene TRBJ1-5, with D unresolved. Trimming removed 3 bases from V and 1 base from J, with 7 bases in between. Germline assignment: CDR1 MNHEY and CDR2 SMNVEV (reference sequence). The CDR3 extends over 14 amino acids. The CDR3 bases are TGTGCCAGCAGTTTGCGGGAGAGCAATCAGCCCCAGCATTTT. Translation gives CASSLRESNQPQHF.

This clonotype was observed a few times. The rearrangement joins TRBV19 to TRBJ1-5, with D perhaps matching TRBD1 (6 bases). Germline V lookup: CDR1 LNHDA, CDR2 SQIVND (reference sequence). The CDR3 loop spans 15 amino acids. Trimming removed 5 bases at V and 6 bases at J, with 17 bases between. DNA for the CDR3: TGTGCCAGTAGTTTAGGACAGATGAAAGGTCAGCCCCAGCATTTT. This gives the protein CASSLGQMKGQPQHF.

The chain joins TRBV7-2 to TRBJ2-3; the D is unclear. The CDR3 covers 14 residues. Deletions cut 1 base from V and 7 bases from J, with 12 bases between. Germline lookup yields CDR1 SGHTA and CDR2 FQGNSA. The CDR3 loop is CASSLGIGSHTQYF. CDR3 sequence (DNA): TGTGCCAGCAGCTTAGGTATAGGCTCGCATACGCAGTATTTT.

This clonotype occurred a few times. This sequence joins TRBV3-1 and TRBJ1-1; no firm D call. Deletions cut 0 bases from V and 4 bases from J, with 9 bases between. This CDR3 is 14 amino acids long. Germline V gene sequence: CDR1 LGHDT, CDR2 YNNKEL (reference sequence). CDR3 sequence: CASSQDQRVTEAFF. The CDR3 bases are TGTGCCAGCAGCCAAGATCAGCGTGTCACTGAAGCTTTCTTT.

The rearrangement joins TRBV7-2 to TRBJ2-2; 10 bases map to TRBD2. CDR3 length equals 19 residues. CDR1 and CDR2 (germline): SGHTA, FQGNSA. V was clipped by 4 bases and J by 1 base; unmatched bases: 12. CDR3 sequence reads: CASSSRGAGGNKNTGELFF. As DNA, the CDR3 is TGTGCCAGCAGCTCCAGGGGAGCGGGAGGGAATAAGAACACCGGGGAGCTGTTTTTT.

In its sample, this clonotype was seen a few times. This rearrangement joins TRBV12-3 or TRBV12-4 to TRBJ2-2; unclear D gene. Between the trimmed V and J ends, which lost 4 bases and 1 base, there was a span of 7 bases. The CDR3 is 14 amino acids. This chain's CDR3 is CASSSYLNTGELFF. The CDR3 nucleotides read TGTGCCAGCAGTTCCTACCTGAACACCGGGGAGCTGTTTTTT.

This chain links TRBV6-2 or TRBV6-3 with TRBJ2-3, with 9 bases aligning to TRBD2. Germline CDR1 reads MNHEY; CDR2 reads SVGEGT. V gave up 5 bases and J gave up 0 bases; unmatched junction bases: 3. There are 15 residues in the CDR3. The CDR3 DNA follows: TGTGCCAGCAGTGAGCGGGAGGTTAGCACAGATACGCAGTATTTT. Protein: CASSEREVSTDTQYF.

The chain links TRBV28 to TRBJ1-5, with TRBD1 as a possible D gene (6 bases). The ends were cut back, 6 bases at V and 5 bases at J, with 14 bases in the middle. This CDR3 comprises 14 residues. Germline assignment: CDR1 MDHEN and CDR2 SYDVKM. The DNA of the CDR3 is TGTGCCAGCAGGGGGGGGCCCGAGCATCAGCCCCAGCATTTT. Translated, it gives CASRGGPEHQPQHF.

As DNA, the CDR3 is TGTGCCAGCAGCTTGGTTGTAGGACGGGCCGTCGCAGATACGCAGTATTTT. This translates into CASSLVVGRAVADTQYF. V and J are TRBV5-6 and TRBJ2-3; D is unresolved. Germline lookup yields CDR1 SGHDT and CDR2 YYEEEE. The germline V and J ends were trimmed by 0 bases and 4 bases, with 18 bases remaining between them. This CDR3 region has 17 residues.

This clonotype was seen only a few times. The V gene is TRBV12-3 or TRBV12-4, the J gene TRBJ2-7, with TRBD2 matching over 7 bases. With 7 bases clipped from V and 6 bases from J, the junction kept 15 bases outside the gene matches. The CDR3 consists of 15 residues. This CDR3 reads CASTLGLAVGSEQYF. CDR3 in DNA: TGTGCCAGCACCTTGGGGCTAGCGGTAGGCAGCGAGCAGTACTTC.

This clonotype has a handful of counts. The chain couples TRBV20-1 to TRBJ2-2, with 8 positions matching TRBD2. Germline CDR1 DFQATT, CDR2 SNEGSKA (reference sequence). The CDR3 loop spans 17 amino acids. V lost 1 base to trimming and J lost 0 bases; unmatched junction nucleotides: 7. The CDR3 bases are TGCAGTGCTAGAGGGGTTAGCGGGACCGCGAACACCGGGGAGCTGTTTTTT. This translates into CSARGVSGTANTGELFF.

This clonotype was found a few times. The chain couples TRBV7-2 to TRBJ2-5, with unresolved D. Trimming stripped 4 bases from V and 3 bases from J, with 6 bases between. The CDR3 is 12 amino acids. CDR1 and CDR2 from the germline V gene are SGHTA and FQGNSA. The CDR3 spells CASSSTKETQYF. CDR3 in DNA: TGTGCCAGCAGCTCCACGAAAGAGACCCAGTACTTC. Full variable domain (rest looked up from reference TRBV7-2 and TRBJ2-5): GAGVSQSPSNKVTEKGKDVELRCDPISGHTALYWYRQSLGQGLEFLIYFQGNSAPDKSGLPSDRFSAERTGGSVSTLTIQRTQQEDSAVYLCASSSTKETQYFGPGTRLLVL.

The chain is built from TRBV27 and TRBJ2-7, with D possibly matching TRBD2 (6 bases). The CDR3 runs 16 residues. Trimming cost V 5 bases and J 0 bases, with 17 bases left between them. The germline V gene encodes CDR1 MNHEY and CDR2 SMNVEV (reference sequence). The CDR3 nucleotides are TGTGCCAGCAGTCTACCGACTAGTAACCACTCCTACGAGCAGTACTTC. It translates to CASSLPTSNHSYEQYF.

The V and J genes are TRBV19 and TRBJ2-5; no reliable D call. Trimming took 5 bases from V and 7 from J, leaving 8 bases between them. CDR3 length: 11 residues. Germline assignment: CDR1 LNHDA and CDR2 SQIVND (reference sequence). The CDR3 spells CASSSSGTQYF. The CDR3 bases are TGTGCCAGTAGTTCCTCGGGGACCCAGTACTTC.

The chain employs TRBV28 and TRBJ1-5; possible D gene TRBD1, 6 bases. The CDR3 sequence is 15 residues long. V was shortened by 2 bases and J by 5 bases, with 13 bases between the two germline ends. The V gene's germline CDR1 is MDHEN and CDR2 SYDVKM. CDR3 loop: CASSLGGREDQPQHF. CDR3 DNA sequence: TGTGCCAGCAGTTTAGGGGGCAGGGAGGATCAGCCCCAGCATTTT.

This clonotype was counted only a few times. This rearrangement joins TRBV27 to TRBJ1-1; 7 bases map to TRBD1. The CDR3 extends over 17 amino acids. Trimming at V came to 2 bases and at J to 5 bases, leaving 14 bases not matched to a gene. Looked up from germline, CDR1 is MNHEY and CDR2 is SMNVEV (reference sequence). The CDR3 DNA reads as TGTGCCAGCAGTTTAAAACGGACAGGCCCCCCGGGAACTGAAGCTTTCTTT. Amino acids: CASSLKRTGPPGTEAFF.

There are a few counts of this clonotype. One junction end does not reproduce the germline sequence, and a read error may be involved. The V call is TRBV20-1, the J call TRBJ2-7, with a possible D match to TRBD2 (5 bases). Germline CDR1 is DFQATT and CDR2 is SNEGSKA (reference sequence). CDR3 length: 11 amino acids. CDR3 protein: CSARGRGTTDF. CDR3 sequence (DNA): TGCAGTGCAAGAGGTCGGGGTACTACGGACTTC.

This clonotype was found once. The chain links TRBV5-1 to TRBJ2-1, with a possible D match to TRBD2 (6 bases). The CDR3 contains 15 residues. Looked up from germline, CDR1 is SGHRS and CDR2 is YFSETQ. V lost 3 bases to trimming and J lost 6 bases, with 16 bases between them. The CDR3 region is CASSSFPEGLNEQFF. CDR3 sequence (DNA): TGCGCCAGCAGCTCATTCCCGGAGGGCCTCAATGAGCAGTTCTTC.

This clonotype occurred a few times. V usage is TRBV5-1 and J usage is TRBJ2-1; 11 bases match TRBD2. V lost 0 bases to trimming and J lost 6 bases; unmatched junction nucleotides: 5. CDR3 size: 16 residues. Germline loops: CDR1 SGHRS, CDR2 YFSETQ. The CDR3 sequence is CASSLATSGSVNEQFF. The CDR3 DNA reads TGCGCCAGCAGCTTGGCCACTAGCGGGAGTGTCAATGAGCAGTTCTTC.

This rearrangement joins TRBV12-3 or TRBV12-4 to TRBJ1-4, with TRBD1 identical over 10 bases. The V and J ends lost 5 bases and 5 bases, in that order; junction bases with no gene match: 8. CDR3 size: 16 residues. DNA for the CDR3: TGTGCCAGCAGTCGGGACAGGGGTACGAAGAATGAAAAACTGTTTTTT. Its translation: CASSRDRGTKNEKLFF.

This chain links TRBV2 with TRBJ2-7; D gene uncertain. Germline V CDR1 and CDR2: SNHLY, FYNNEI. This CDR3 has 13 residues. The V gene lost 2 bases and the J gene lost 7 bases, with 12 bases spanning the gap. The CDR3 nucleotides read TGTGCCAGCAGTGAACGGCCGCTGGGTGAGCAGTACTTC. Translating gives CASSERPLGEQYF.